The 32 T cell receptor beta chains below were found in one sample sequenced in a study of T cells after yellow fever vaccination (dated by TCRdb to between 2018 and 2020). The sample's treatment or condition, from its label and the paper: live attenuated yellow fever vaccine strain. Library prep was done by 5' RACE. TCRdb records Illumina HiSeq 2500 as the sequencer. TCRdb handled the public reads itself, with Q25 trimming in fastp and clone calling in MiXCR, and kept productive beta chains. Rows with one shared CDR3 protein collapse into an entry with the most common genes and DNA. In this sample the table shows around 600,000 distinct CDR3 sequences, roughly 12% of which occur a single time. The ten largest clones represent about 16% of the sample. Sequencing used PBMCs, obtained on the day of the yellow fever booster vaccination. The receptors were sampled from a man aged 30 to 39 who received the YFV17D yellow fever vaccine.

V gene TRBV11-1 combines with J gene TRBJ2-7; unclear D gene. Germline CDR1 reads SGHAT; CDR2 reads FQDESV (reference sequence). The CDR3 totals 13 residues. The germline V and J ends were trimmed by 5 bases and 4 bases, with 12 bases remaining between them. The CDR3 here is CASSPLALYEQYF. The CDR3 bases are TGTGCCAGCAGCCCACTGGCCCTTTACGAGCAGTACTTC.

The rearrangement links TRBV7-9 to TRBJ2-3; TRBD2 might be the D (6 bases). CDR3 size: 14 residues. The germline V gene has CDR1 SEHNR and CDR2 FQNEAQ (reference sequence). Trimming removed 6 bases from V and 3 bases from J, with 13 bases in between. CDR3 DNA sequence: TGTGCCAGCAGATTCGGGGGTGAAACAGATACGCAGTATTTT. Translation gives CASRFGGETDTQYF.

This chain uses TRBV4-1 with TRBJ2-3, with TRBD2 matching 9 bases. The CDR3 covers 16 residues. The trim removed 3 bases at V and 2 bases at J, leaving 6 bases unmatched. CDR1 and CDR2 (germline): MGHRA, YSYEKL. The CDR3 nucleotides read TGCGCCAGCAGCCACGCTAGGACTAGCGCCACAGATACGCAGTATTTT. Amino acid sequence: CASSHARTSATDTQYF.

J is TRBJ1-3 and V is TRBV14; 7 bases match TRBD1. This CDR3 comprises 15 residues. V shed 4 bases and J 0 bases; nucleotides not matched to a gene: 3. Germline CDR1 is SGHDN and CDR2 is FVKESK. CDR3 DNA: TGTGCCAGCAGCCCGGACAGGAGCTCTGGAAACACCATATATTTT. Its translation: CASSPDRSSGNTIYF. The complete variable domain, with remaining parts taken from reference TRBV14 and TRBJ1-3, reads EAGVTQFPSHSVIEKGQTVTLRCDPISGHDNLYWYRRVMGKEIKFLLHFVKESKQDESGMPNNRFLAERTGGTYSTLKVQPAELEDSGVYFCASSPDRSSGNTIYFGEGSWLTVV.

This clonotype was found a few times. V usage is TRBV7-2 and J usage is TRBJ2-1, with D perhaps TRBD2 (5 bases). Germline CDR1 reads SGHTA; CDR2 reads FQGNSA. V was shortened by 3 bases and J by 5 bases, with 14 bases between the two germline ends. This CDR3 is 15 amino acids long. The CDR3 loop reads CASSFTGLENNEQFF. CDR3 nucleotide sequence: TGTGCCAGCAGCTTCACGGGATTGGAGAACAATGAGCAGTTCTTC.

The rearrangement joins TRBV18 to TRBJ1-1; TRBD1 might be the D (5 bases). V lost 7 bases, J lost 5 bases, and 14 bases lay in between. In germline, CDR1 is KGHSH, CDR2 LQKENI. CDR3 length: 13 amino acids. Written as DNA, the CDR3 is TGTGCCAGCTTCGCCGCTCAGGGAACTGAAGCTTTCTTT. Protein product: CASFAAQGTEAFF. Full variable domain (missing parts from reference TRBV18 and TRBJ1-1): NAGVMQNPRHLVRRRGQEARLRCSPMKGHSHVYWYRQLPEEGLKFMVYLQKENIIDESGMPKERFSAEFPKEGPSILRIQQVVRGDSAAYFCASFAAQGTEAFFGQGTRLTVV.

The chain combines TRBV12-3 or TRBV12-4 with TRBJ2-1; 13 nucleotides match TRBD2. The CDR3 spans 18 residues. The CDR3 nucleotides read TGTACCATCAGTTTAATACTAGCGGGAGGGCGGGCCGACAATGAGCAGTTCTTC. Its protein is CTISLILAGGRADNEQFF.

This clonotype was seen ten or more times. V is TRBV6-2 or TRBV6-3 and J is TRBJ2-7; 12 nucleotides agree with TRBD2. CDR1 and CDR2 (germline): MNHEY, SVGEGT. The CDR3 runs 15 residues. V dropped 5 bases and J dropped 5; count of bases not matched to a gene: 7. The chain's CDR3 is CASSPTSGSADEQYF. DNA for the CDR3: TGTGCCAGCAGTCCGACTAGCGGGAGTGCGGACGAGCAGTACTTC.

V and J are TRBV20-1 and TRBJ1-1; no clear D gene. V was shortened by 2 bases and J by 2 bases, with 9 bases between the two germline ends. Looked up from germline, CDR1 is DFQATT and CDR2 is SNEGSKA (reference sequence). This CDR3 spans 13 amino acids. The CDR3 sequence is CSARRSYNTEAFF. CDR3 sequence (DNA): TGCAGTGCTAGACGTAGCTACAACACTGAAGCTTTCTTT.

This clonotype has more than one count but fewer than ten. The chain links TRBV7-8 to TRBJ2-5; tentatively, D is TRBD1 (6 bases). The CDR3 runs to 11 residues. The V gene's germline CDR1 is SGHVS and CDR2 FQNEAQ. V shed 8 bases and J shed 2 bases, with 6 bases lying between them. CDR3 loop: CASQGQETQYF. The CDR3, as DNA: TGTGCCAGCCAGGGGCAAGAGACCCAGTACTTC.

This clonotype appeared a few times. This sequence joins TRBV27 and TRBJ1-2; 7 bases align to TRBD1. Germline lookup yields CDR1 MNHEY and CDR2 SMNVEV (reference sequence). This CDR3 spans 14 amino acids. V dropped 8 bases and J dropped 3; count of bases not matched to a gene: 9. Here the CDR3 reads CASPVEGADYGYTF. The CDR3 bases are TGTGCCAGCCCCGTAGAGGGGGCTGACTATGGCTACACCTTC.

This clonotype was counted only a few times. The chain carries TRBV30 and TRBJ2-3; maybe TRBD2 (5 bases). CDR1 and CDR2 from the germline V gene are GTSNPN and SVGIG (reference sequence). With 3 bases removed from V and 0 bases from J, the gap between germline ends came to 10 bases. The CDR3 extends over 14 amino acids. The CDR3 protein is CAWRNSGSTDTQYF. Written as DNA, the CDR3 is TGTGCCTGGAGAAACAGCGGAAGCACAGATACGCAGTATTTT.

The rearrangement links TRBV5-6 to TRBJ2-4, with TRBD1 as a possible D gene (5 bases). From germline, CDR1 is SGHDT and CDR2 YYEEEE. Trimming removed 0 bases from V and 0 bases from J, with 13 bases in between. The CDR3 runs 17 residues. CDR3 in DNA: TGTGCCAGCAGCTTGGCCCAATGGGGCCTAGCCAAAAACATTCAGTACTTC. Amino acid sequence: CASSLAQWGLAKNIQYF. Based on the CDR3 plus reference TRBV5-6 and TRBJ2-4, the full variable domain is DAGVTQSPTHLIKTRGQQVTLRCSPKSGHDTVSWYQQALGQGPQFIFQYYEEEERQRGNFPDRFSGHQFPNYSSELNVNALLLGDSALYLCASSLAQWGLAKNIQYFGAGTRLSVL.

The table lists this clonotype with a few counts. The CDR3 bases are TGCGCCAGCAGGGGAGGGGGTAGCTCCTACAATGAGCAGTTCTTC. Protein sequence: CASRGGGSSYNEQFF. The chain carries TRBV5-1 and TRBJ2-1; tentative D call: TRBD2 (7 bases). The V end lost 5 bases, the J end lost 0 bases, and 12 bases lay between the germline ends. Germline CDR1 reads SGHRS; CDR2 reads YFSETQ. The CDR3 is 15 residues long.

This sequence joins TRBV7-9 and TRBJ2-3; perhaps TRBD2 as D (5 bases). CDR1 is SEHNR, CDR2 FQNEAQ, per germline (reference sequence). The CDR3 is 12 residues long. V lost 9 bases, J lost 4 bases, and 11 bases lay in between. Written as DNA, the CDR3 is TGTGCCAGTAGAGGGCCTTCAGATACGCAGTATTTT. Protein: CASRGPSDTQYF.

J is TRBJ1-5 and V is TRBV20-1; no clear D. CDR1 is DFQATT, CDR2 SNEGSKA, per germline (reference sequence). V lost 3 bases to trimming and J lost 2 bases, with 5 bases between them. The CDR3 totals 12 residues. CDR3 protein: CSASNGNQPQHF. CDR3 DNA: TGCAGTGCTAGCAACGGCAATCAGCCCCAGCATTTT.

V usage is TRBV6-2 or TRBV6-3 and J usage is TRBJ2-7, with unresolved D. CDR1 is MNHEY, CDR2 SVGEGT, per germline. The CDR3 has 13 residues. V was pared by 6 bases and J by 2 bases, with 11 bases between. The DNA of the CDR3 is TGTGCCAGCAGCAATGAGGTGGCCTACGAGCAGTACTTC. It specifies CASSNEVAYEQYF.

The chain carries TRBV20-1 and TRBJ2-6; D gene uncertain. V was shortened by 5 bases and J by 2 bases, with 10 bases between the two germline ends. CDR1 is DFQATT and CDR2 is SNEGSKA in the germline V gene (reference sequence). The CDR3 has 14 amino acids. CDR3: CSAQMGAGANVLTF. CDR3 DNA: TGCAGTGCTCAGATGGGCGCTGGGGCCAACGTCCTGACTTTC.

The rearrangement links TRBV6-5 to TRBJ1-5, with TRBD1 matching over 7 bases. The germline V gene has CDR1 MNHEY and CDR2 SVGAGI. The J segment lost 5 bases and the V segment lost 4 bases, leaving 8 bases of the junction unmatched. The CDR3 is 15 residues long. This CDR3 is CASSSSGQDYQPQHF. As DNA, the CDR3 is TGTGCCAGCAGTTCCTCTGGACAGGATTATCAGCCCCAGCATTTT.

The chain links TRBV12-3 or TRBV12-4 to TRBJ1-5, with D uncertain. The CDR3 loop spans 13 amino acids. Deletions cut 1 base from V and 5 bases from J, with 6 bases between. The CDR3 reads CASSLGSYQPQHF. The DNA for the CDR3 is TGTGCCAGCAGTTTAGGGAGTTATCAGCCCCAGCATTTT.

In its sample, this clonotype was seen a few times. The genes are TRBV29-1 and TRBJ1-2; D not certain. This CDR3 is 11 amino acids long. The germline V gene encodes CDR1 SQVTM and CDR2 ANQGSEA. Between the trimmed V and J ends, which lost 3 bases and 3 bases, there was a span of 5 bases. The CDR3 spells CSVDRDYGYTF. CDR3 bases: TGCAGCGTTGATAGGGACTATGGCTACACCTTC.

The chain links TRBV5-1 to TRBJ2-1; a weak D match, TRBD1 (6 bases). The CDR3 consists of 12 residues. Germline CDR1 is SGHRS and CDR2 is YFSETQ. Trimming removed 4 bases at V and 9 bases at J, with 11 bases between. The CDR3 sequence is CASSDTGIEQFF. CDR3 coding DNA: TGCGCCAGCAGCGATACAGGGATTGAGCAGTTCTTC.

Many counts were recorded for this clonotype. The gene calls are TRBV12-3 or TRBV12-4 and TRBJ2-5; 7 bases fit TRBD2. This CDR3 comprises 14 residues. With 5 bases clipped from V and 2 bases from J, the junction kept 5 bases outside the gene matches. The CDR3, as DNA: TGTGCCAGCAGTCCGGGACTAAGACAAGAGACCCAGTACTTC. Translated, it gives CASSPGLRQETQYF.

The genes are TRBV7-3 and TRBJ2-1, with D possibly matching TRBD2 (5 bases). CDR3 length: 14 residues. Trimming pared 5 bases from V and 9 bases from J, leaving 17 bases between. CDR1 and CDR2 (germline): SGHTA, FQGTGA. The CDR3 sequence: CASSPNFGEGEQFF. DNA of the CDR3: TGTGCCAGCAGCCCTAATTTTGGCGAGGGTGAGCAGTTCTTC.

A few counts support this clonotype. Its ends do not fully match the called genes, so a read error is possible. This chain uses TRBV7-3 with TRBJ2-5; no definite D call. The CDR3 consists of 13 residues. From germline, CDR1 is SGHTA and CDR2 FQGTGA. The CDR3 loop is CASSLGIQGTQYF. The CDR3 nucleotides read TGTGCCAGCAGCTTAGGCATCCAAGGGACCCAGTACTTC.

The V and J genes are TRBV29-1 and TRBJ2-3, with D possibly matching TRBD1 (5 bases). The germline CDR1 and CDR2 sequences are SQVTM and ANQGSEA. This CDR3 spans 13 amino acids. The ends were cut back, 3 bases at V and 6 bases at J, with 13 bases in the middle. CDR3 loop: CSVEGQGSDTQYF. The CDR3 bases are TGCAGCGTTGAGGGCCAGGGATCGGATACGCAGTATTTT.

This clonotype was seen a few times. The chain couples TRBV7-2 to TRBJ2-1; 9 bases match TRBD1. The CDR3 covers 15 residues. Germline lookup yields CDR1 SGHTA and CDR2 FQGNSA. With V trimmed by 5 bases and J by 8 bases, 10 bases remained unmatched. The CDR3 loop reads CASSQQGANSYEQFF. In DNA, the CDR3 is TGTGCCAGCAGCCAACAGGGGGCCAACTCATATGAGCAGTTCTTC.

This chain connects TRBV6-5 to TRBJ2-5, with 14 bases identical to TRBD2. The CDR3 length is 16 residues. Germline V gene lookup returns CDR1 MNHEY and CDR2 SVGAGI. Trimming at V came to 4 bases and at J to 3 bases, leaving 4 bases not matched to a gene. CDR3 region: CASSLPGLAGEETQYF. DNA of the CDR3: TGTGCCAGCAGTTTGCCGGGACTAGCGGGAGAAGAGACCCAGTACTTC.

The rearrangement uses TRBV5-1 and TRBJ2-3, with TRBD2 as a possible D gene (6 bases). The V gene lost 2 bases and the J gene lost 6 bases, with 22 bases spanning the gap. Germline-derived CDR1 and CDR2 are SGHRS and YFSETQ. The CDR3 spans 17 residues. This CDR3 reads CASSLNLAGPFEDTQYF. CDR3 in DNA: TGCGCCAGCAGCTTAAACCTTGCGGGACCATTTGAGGATACGCAGTATTTT.

There are a few counts of this clonotype. The CDR3 loop is CAISEEDSYQETQYF. The CDR3 region has the DNA TGTGCCATCAGTGAAGAGGACAGTTACCAAGAGACCCAGTACTTC. This rearrangement joins TRBV10-3 to TRBJ2-5; D is perhaps TRBD1 (6 bases). V shed 3 bases and J shed 0 bases, with 11 bases lying between them. Germline CDR1 and CDR2: ENHRY and SYGVKD. The length of the CDR3 is 15 residues.

This clonotype was picked up a small number of times. J is TRBJ2-5 and V is TRBV7-2; D not certain. The length of the CDR3 is 14 residues. Trimming left V 5 bases short and J 2 bases short, with 12 bases between. Germline CDR1 is SGHTA and CDR2 is FQGNSA. The CDR3 reads CASSPKARQETQYF. The CDR3 DNA is TGTGCCAGCAGCCCCAAGGCCCGTCAAGAGACCCAGTACTTC.

This chain uses TRBV5-6 with TRBJ2-7; TRBD1 matches at 10 bases. Germline V gives CDR1 SGHDT, CDR2 YYEEEE. With V trimmed by 7 bases and J by 3 bases, 7 bases remained unmatched. The CDR3 length is 14 residues. CDR3: CASLGRTGGYEQYF. CDR3 bases: TGTGCCAGCCTCGGTCGGACAGGGGGCTACGAGCAGTACTTC.